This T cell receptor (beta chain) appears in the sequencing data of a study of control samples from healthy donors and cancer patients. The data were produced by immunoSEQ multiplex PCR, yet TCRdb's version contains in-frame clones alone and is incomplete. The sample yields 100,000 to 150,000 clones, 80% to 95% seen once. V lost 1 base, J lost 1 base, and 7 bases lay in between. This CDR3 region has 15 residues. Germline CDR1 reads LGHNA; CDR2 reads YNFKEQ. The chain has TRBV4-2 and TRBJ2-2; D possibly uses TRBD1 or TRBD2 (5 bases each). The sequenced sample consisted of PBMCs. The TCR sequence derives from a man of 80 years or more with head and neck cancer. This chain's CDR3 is CASSQAGQNTGELFF. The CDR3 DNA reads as TGTGCCAGCAGCCAAGCGGGGCAGAACACCGGGGAGCTGTTTTTT.